The sequence of this T cell receptor beta chain was determined in a study of blood T cell repertoires in COVID-19. Study summary: The samples span acute and convalescent COVID-19 from the United States, Italy and Spain.

Authors' data handling: Scientists estimated how many nucleated cells there were by amplifying reference gene primers. Sequenced by immunoSEQ multiplex PCR; TCRdb stores in-frame clones only, minus some. V and J calls and clone size come straight from that table; D and trimming were deduced from the DNA. The sample records roughly 400,000 clones, roughly 86% being singletons. This receptor was identified in a woman in her twenties or thirties who had recovered from COVID-19. The sequenced sample was PBMCs or T cells enriched from blood (not recorded which).

CDR3 DNA sequence: TGTGCCAGCAGCGGGACAGGGAGCACCTTC. Residues: CASSGTGSTF. The J gene is TRBJ1-2, the V gene TRBV27; TRBD1 matches 9 bases. CDR1 and CDR2 (germline): MNHEY, SMNVEV (reference sequence). V lost 6 bases, J lost 13 bases, and 3 bases stayed unmatched. The CDR3 consists of 10 residues.